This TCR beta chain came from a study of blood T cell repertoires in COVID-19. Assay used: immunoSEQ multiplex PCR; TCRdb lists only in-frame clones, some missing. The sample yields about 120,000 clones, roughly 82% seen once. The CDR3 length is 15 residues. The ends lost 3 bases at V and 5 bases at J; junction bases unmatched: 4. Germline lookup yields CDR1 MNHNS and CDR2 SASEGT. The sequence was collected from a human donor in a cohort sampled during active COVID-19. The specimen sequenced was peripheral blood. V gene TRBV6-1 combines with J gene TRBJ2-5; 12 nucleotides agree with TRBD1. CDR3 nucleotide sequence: TGTGCCAGCAGTGAGCGGGACAGGGGGCTGGAGACCCAGTACTTC. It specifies CASSERDRGLETQYF.